Presented here are 20 T cell receptor beta chains from one specimen sequenced in a study of blood T cells in healthy people across ages. Using a J-beta primer mix together with a sample-barcoded 5' primer, a second PCR was run for about 6 to 11 cycles. MiXCR, run by TCRdb on the 5' RACE reads, gives a single entry per CDR3 protein. The sample lists some 710,000 distinct CDR3 sequences, about 46% occurring once. Sequencing was carried out using blood. These receptors originate from an elderly man in good health.

This clonotype appeared a few times. This chain links TRBV11-2 with TRBJ2-7, with 7 bases matching TRBD2. CDR1 SGHAT and CDR2 FQNNGV come from the germline V gene. After removal of 4 bases from V and 0 bases from J, the junction contained 6 bases not matched to a gene. The CDR3 contains 15 residues. CDR3 region: CASSWGGRSSYEQYF. The CDR3 nucleotides are TGTGCCAGCAGCTGGGGGGGAAGGAGCTCCTACGAGCAGTACTTC.

This sequence joins TRBV20-1 and TRBJ2-1; D assignment may be TRBD1 or TRBD2 (5 bases each). Germline V gene data show CDR1 as DFQATT and CDR2 as SNEGSKA (reference sequence). V was clipped by 1 base and J by 11 bases, with 18 bases between them. The CDR3 is 14 amino acids. CDR3 coding DNA: TGCAGTGCTAGAGTCCATGGGACCTCCTTCCAGCAGTTCTTC. It yields the protein CSARVHGTSFQQFF.

Concerning this clonotype itself: A read error may explain this, as a much larger clone is one base away. This chain links TRBV7-2 with TRBJ2-5; 8 nucleotides agree with TRBD2. The last part of the DNA fits TRBJ2-7 better; the J call may be wrong. CDR1 is SGHTA and CDR2 is FQGNSA in the germline V gene. This CDR3 is 17 amino acids long. The CDR3 protein is CASNLAGLNPQRGEQYF. The CDR3 coding sequence is TGTGCCAGCAACTTAGCGGGACTAAACCCTCAGCGAGGCGAGCAGTACTTC.

With regard to this clonotype: This clone may be a read error of a much larger clone one base away. The chain combines TRBV12-3 or TRBV12-4 with TRBJ2-7; 13 nucleotides agree with TRBD2. This CDR3 comprises 17 residues. V shed 0 bases, J shed 2 bases, and the junction held 4 bases outside the gene matches. The CDR3 nucleotides are TGTGCCAGCAGTTTAGCGCATGGGACTAGCGGGACCTACGAGCAGTACTTC. Translated: CASSLAHGTSGTYEQYF.

Comments on this clonotype: A junction boundary mismatches the germline segment, possibly from a read error. This sequence joins TRBV4-1 and TRBJ2-1; 8 bases are a match to TRBD2. Germline CDR1 is MGHRA and CDR2 is YSYEKL. The CDR3 is 19 amino acids. CDR3 DNA sequence: TGCGCCGGCAGCCAAGATGGTAGTGCGCGGGGGGTCTCCTACAATGAGCAGTTCTTC. It translates to CAGSQDGSARGVSYNEQFF.

The chain uses TRBV7-3 and TRBJ2-2; 8 nucleotides align to TRBD1. Germline V gene data show CDR1 as SGHTA and CDR2 as FQGTGA. CDR3 length equals 14 residues. With 4 bases clipped from V and 8 bases from J, the junction kept 6 bases outside the gene matches. The chain's CDR3 is CASSSRTGTGELFF. CDR3 in DNA: TGTGCCAGCAGCTCCAGGACAGGGACTGGGGAGCTGTTTTTT.

CDR3 in DNA: TGTGCCAGCAGTGAAGGGCCAGCCGCATACAGGTACTTC. Protein product: CASSEGPAAYRYF. The chain carries TRBV6-1 and TRBJ2-7, with no clear D. This CDR3 has 13 amino acids. Germline lookup yields CDR1 MNHNS and CDR2 SASEGT. V gave up 1 base and J gave up 12 bases, with 16 bases separating them.

This clonotype was counted ten times or more. J is TRBJ2-7 and V is TRBV29-1, with TRBD2 matching 13 bases. The DNA matches TRBJ2-5 better at its end, which makes the J call doubtful. The CDR3 contains 17 residues. Germline V gene data show CDR1 as SQVTM and CDR2 as ANQGSEA. CDR3 nucleotides: TGCAGCGTTGGAGTGAGACTAGCGGGAGGTTGGGGAGAGACCCAGTACTTC. Amino acid sequence: CSVGVRLAGGWGETQYF.

This clonotype was detected many times. This sequence joins TRBV7-9 and TRBJ2-1; 12 nucleotides line up with TRBD2. The ends lost 4 bases at V and 0 bases at J; junction bases unmatched: 7. This CDR3 has 18 residues. Germline CDR1 reads SEHNR; CDR2 reads FQNEAQ (reference sequence). In DNA form, the CDR3 reads TGTGCCAGCAGCTCCCCACTAGCGGGAGGCCCCTCCTACAATGAGCAGTTCTTC. As protein: CASSSPLAGGPSYNEQFF. The full variable domain, rest sourced from reference TRBV7-9 and TRBJ2-1, is DTGVSQNPRHKITKRGQNVTFRCDPISEHNRLYWYRQTLGQGPEFLTYFQNEAQLEKSRLLSDRFSAERPKGSFSTLEIQRTEQGDSAMYLCASSSPLAGGPSYNEQFFGPGTRLTVL.

The chain uses TRBV11-2 and TRBJ2-1, with 9 bases lining up with TRBD2. The CDR3 sequence is 15 residues long. V lost 7 bases and J lost 8; bases outside the gene matches: 12. Germline V gives CDR1 SGHAT, CDR2 FQNNGV. CDR3 sequence: CASTNSGSYSDEQFF. The DNA of the CDR3 is TGTGCCAGCACCAATAGCGGGAGCTATAGCGATGAGCAGTTCTTC.

This clonotype was recorded many times. This rearrangement joins TRBV20-1 to TRBJ2-3; D not resolved. Germline V gene lookup returns CDR1 DFQATT and CDR2 SNEGSKA (reference sequence). This CDR3 spans 11 amino acids. V lost 5 bases and J lost 6, with 9 bases in between. The CDR3 DNA reads as TGCAGTGCTCGGCTAAGGGATACGCAGTATTTT. Its protein is CSARLRDTQYF.

In regard to this clonotype: The junction departs from the called germline gene at one end, perhaps through a read error. The CDR3 region is CVSSKRTGNSPLHF. Here the CDR3 DNA reads TGTGTCAGCAGTAAACGGACAGGGAATTCACCCCTCCACTTT. The rearrangement uses TRBV28 and TRBJ1-6; TRBD1 agrees at 8 bases. The CDR3 totals 14 residues. Germline CDR1 reads MDHEN; CDR2 reads SYDVKM.

The gene calls are TRBV12-3 or TRBV12-4 and TRBJ2-7; TRBD2 is a possible D gene (7 bases). The CDR3 runs 12 residues. V lost 7 bases and J lost 7, with 14 bases in between. The CDR3 loop is CASTSGDYEQYF. The CDR3 bases are TGTGCCAGCACCTCAGGGGACTATGAGCAGTACTTC.

This clonotype has at least ten counts. The rearrangement joins TRBV7-2 to TRBJ2-5; 12 bases fit TRBD2. The CDR3 is made up of 14 amino acids. V trimming: 6 bases; J trimming: 4 bases; junction bases outside the gene matches: 3. Per the germline V gene, CDR1 is SGHTA and CDR2 is FQGNSA. CDR3: CASRLTSGRETQYF. The CDR3 coding sequence is TGTGCCAGCAGACTGACTAGCGGGAGAGAGACCCAGTACTTC.

Remarks on this clonotype: A much bigger clone sits one base away, suggesting this may be a read error. The gene calls are TRBV7-2 and TRBJ2-3; the match to TRBD2 covers 8 bases. The CDR3 length is 16 residues. V was clipped by 1 base and J by 7 bases; unmatched bases: 10. The germline CDR1 and CDR2 sequences are SGHTA and FQGNSA. The CDR3 DNA is TGTGCCAGCAGCTTAGTGCTAGCGGGCTCTGCGAATACGCAGTATTTT. It translates to CASSLVLAGSANTQYF.

The sample holds a few counts of this clonotype. The chain combines TRBV9 with TRBJ2-1, with 8 bases fitting TRBD2. V lost 2 bases, J lost 7 bases, and 11 bases stayed unmatched. CDR1 is SGDLS and CDR2 is YYNGEE in the germline V gene. The CDR3 covers 16 residues. The CDR3 bases are TGTGCCAGCAGCGTGACAACTAGCGGACCAAGGAATGAGCAGTTCTTC. This sequence encodes CASSVTTSGPRNEQFF.

This clonotype appeared many times. This chain links TRBV9 with TRBJ2-3; D is possibly TRBD2 (6 bases). The CDR3 runs 13 residues. CDR1 and CDR2 (germline): SGDLS, YYNGEE. The ends were cut back, 5 bases at V and 4 bases at J, with 11 bases in the middle. CDR3 DNA sequence: TGTGCCAGCAGACCCGGGAGCTCAGATACGCAGTATTTT. Translated: CASRPGSSDTQYF.

This clonotype was picked up many times. V and J are TRBV29-1 and TRBJ2-1, with D uncertain. V lost 3 bases, J lost 6 bases, and 9 bases lay in between. CDR1 is SQVTM and CDR2 is ANQGSEA in the germline V gene. This CDR3 is built from 12 residues. As DNA, the CDR3 is TGCAGCGTTGACGAGCAAACCAATGAGCAGTTCTTC. Protein product: CSVDEQTNEQFF.

In this sample, this clonotype turned up many times. The chain combines TRBV20-1 with TRBJ1-2, with D unclear. Looked up from germline, CDR1 is DFQATT and CDR2 is SNEGSKA (reference sequence). Trimming pared 1 base from V and 1 base from J, leaving 13 bases between. This CDR3 contains 15 residues. The CDR3 DNA reads TGCAGTGCTAGAGCGTTTACAGAGAGTAACTATGGCTACACCTTC. Protein sequence: CSARAFTESNYGYTF.

In regard to this clonotype: One end of the junction is discordant with germline, which a read error may explain. The chain employs TRBV7-2 and TRBJ2-3; TRBD2 agrees at 8 bases. The CDR3 sequence is 14 residues long. Germline V gene lookup returns CDR1 SGHTA and CDR2 FQGNSA. The CDR3 sequence is CASSTRTSKDTQYF. The CDR3 nucleotides are TGTGCCAGCAGCACCCGGACTAGCAAAGATACGCAGTATTTT.